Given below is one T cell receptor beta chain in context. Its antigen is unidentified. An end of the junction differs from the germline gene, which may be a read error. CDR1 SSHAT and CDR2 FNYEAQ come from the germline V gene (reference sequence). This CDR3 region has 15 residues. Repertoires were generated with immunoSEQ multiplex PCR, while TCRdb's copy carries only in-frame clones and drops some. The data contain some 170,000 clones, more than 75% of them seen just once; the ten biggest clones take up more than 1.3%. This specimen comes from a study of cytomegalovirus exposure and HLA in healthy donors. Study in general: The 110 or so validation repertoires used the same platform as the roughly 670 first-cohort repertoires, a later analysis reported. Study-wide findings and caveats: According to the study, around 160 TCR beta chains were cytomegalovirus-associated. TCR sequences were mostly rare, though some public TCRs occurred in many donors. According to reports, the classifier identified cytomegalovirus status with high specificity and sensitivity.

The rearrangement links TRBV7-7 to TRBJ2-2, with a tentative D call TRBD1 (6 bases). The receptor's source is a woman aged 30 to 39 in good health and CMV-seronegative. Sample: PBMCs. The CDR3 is CASSLEDRNTGELFF. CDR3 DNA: TGTGCTAGCAGCTTAGAGGACAGAAACACCGGGGAGCTGTTTTTT.